This TCR beta chain is from a study of blood T cell repertoires in COVID-19. The repertoire was sequenced with immunoSEQ multiplex PCR; TCRdb's copy has only in-frame clones and lacks some. The sample shows approximately 150,000 clones, around 87% of them seen only once. This clonotype originated in a woman aged 40 to 50 who had been exposed to COVID-19. Sequenced material: PBMCs or T cells enriched from blood (not recorded which).

The CDR3: CASSFNKNQPQHF. CDR3 nucleotides: TGTGCCAGCAGCTTTAACAAAAATCAGCCCCAGCATTTT. The chain has TRBV5-5 and TRBJ1-5; D is unclear. This CDR3 region has 13 residues. In germline, CDR1 is SGHKS, CDR2 YYEKEE (reference sequence). Trimming pared 2 bases from V and 4 bases from J, leaving 7 bases between.